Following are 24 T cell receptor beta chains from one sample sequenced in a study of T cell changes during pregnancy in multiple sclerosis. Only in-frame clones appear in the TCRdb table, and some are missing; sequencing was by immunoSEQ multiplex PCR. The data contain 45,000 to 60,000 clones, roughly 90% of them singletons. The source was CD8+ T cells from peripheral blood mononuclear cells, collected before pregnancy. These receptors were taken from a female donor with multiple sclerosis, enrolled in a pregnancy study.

The CDR3 DNA sequence: TGTGCCACCAGCATAGAGCCCGCGGGGGCCGCCTACGAGCAGTACTTC. Its translation: CATSIEPAGAAYEQYF. This chain links TRBV15 with TRBJ2-7, with D maybe TRBD2 (7 bases). Germline loops: CDR1 LNHNV, CDR2 YYDKDF (reference sequence). Between the trimmed V and J ends, which lost 4 bases and 2 bases, there was a span of 18 bases. The CDR3 runs to 16 residues.

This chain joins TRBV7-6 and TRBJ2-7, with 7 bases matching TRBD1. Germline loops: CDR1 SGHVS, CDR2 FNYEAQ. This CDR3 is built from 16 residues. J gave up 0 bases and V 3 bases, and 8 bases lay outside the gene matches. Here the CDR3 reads CASSFLSGDSSYEQYF. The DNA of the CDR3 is TGTGCCAGCAGCTTTCTCTCCGGGGACAGCTCCTACGAGCAGTACTTC.

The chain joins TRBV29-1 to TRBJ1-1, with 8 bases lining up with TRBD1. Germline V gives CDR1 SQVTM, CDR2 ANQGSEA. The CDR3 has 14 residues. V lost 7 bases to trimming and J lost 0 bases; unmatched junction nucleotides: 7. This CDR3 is CSAGQGAMNTEAFF. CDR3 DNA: TGCAGCGCCGGACAGGGAGCGATGAACACTGAAGCTTTCTTT.

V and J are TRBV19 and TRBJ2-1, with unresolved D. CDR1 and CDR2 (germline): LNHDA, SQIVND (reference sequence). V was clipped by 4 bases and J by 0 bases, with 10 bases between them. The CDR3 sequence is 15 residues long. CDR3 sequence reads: CASSKEADSYNEQFF. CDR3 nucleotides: TGTGCCAGTAGTAAAGAGGCAGACTCCTACAATGAGCAGTTCTTC.

CDR3 nucleotide sequence: TGTGCCAGCAGGACGGCTGGTGGGGGGGCTATCTACGAGCAGTACTTC. Its translation: CASRTAGGGAIYEQYF. V and J are TRBV2 and TRBJ2-7; weak D call: TRBD2 (7 bases). The CDR3 is 16 residues long. V was trimmed by 6 bases and J by 3 bases, leaving 21 bases between them. Germline V gives CDR1 SNHLY, CDR2 FYNNEI.

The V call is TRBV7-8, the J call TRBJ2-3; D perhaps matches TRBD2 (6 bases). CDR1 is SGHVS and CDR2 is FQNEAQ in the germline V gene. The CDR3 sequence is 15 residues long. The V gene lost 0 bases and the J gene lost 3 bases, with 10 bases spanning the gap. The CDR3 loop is CASSLARGSTDTQYF. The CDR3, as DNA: TGTGCCAGCAGCTTAGCCCGGGGGAGTACAGATACGCAGTATTTT.

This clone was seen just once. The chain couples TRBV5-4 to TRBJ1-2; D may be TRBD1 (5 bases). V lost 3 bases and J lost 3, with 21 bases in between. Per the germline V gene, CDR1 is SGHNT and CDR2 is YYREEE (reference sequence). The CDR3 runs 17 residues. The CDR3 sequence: CASSSSHRSPVDYGYTF. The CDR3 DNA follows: TGTGCCAGCAGCTCGTCCCACAGGTCACCGGTCGACTATGGCTACACCTTC.

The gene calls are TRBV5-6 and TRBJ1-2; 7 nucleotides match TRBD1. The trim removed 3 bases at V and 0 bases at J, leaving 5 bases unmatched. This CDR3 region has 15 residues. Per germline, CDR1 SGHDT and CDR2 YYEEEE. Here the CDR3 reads CASSSTGNPNYGYTF. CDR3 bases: TGTGCCAGCAGCTCGACAGGGAACCCTAACTATGGCTACACCTTC. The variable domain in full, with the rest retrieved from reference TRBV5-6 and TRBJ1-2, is DAGVTQSPTHLIKTRGQQVTLRCSPKSGHDTVSWYQQALGQGPQFIFQYYEEEERQRGNFPDRFSGHQFPNYSSELNVNALLLGDSALYLCASSSTGNPNYGYTFGSGTRLTVV.

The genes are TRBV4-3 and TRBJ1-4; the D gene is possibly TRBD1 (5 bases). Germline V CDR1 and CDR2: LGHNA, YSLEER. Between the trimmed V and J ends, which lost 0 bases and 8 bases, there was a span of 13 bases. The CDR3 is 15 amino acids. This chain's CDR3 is CASSQEIGASEKLFF. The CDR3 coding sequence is TGCGCCAGCAGCCAAGAGATAGGGGCGTCGGAAAAACTGTTTTTT.

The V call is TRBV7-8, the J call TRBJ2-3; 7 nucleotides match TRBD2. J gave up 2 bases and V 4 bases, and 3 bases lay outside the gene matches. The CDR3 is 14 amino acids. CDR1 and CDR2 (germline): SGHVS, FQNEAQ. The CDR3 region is CASSSGLPTDTQYF. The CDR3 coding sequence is TGTGCCAGCAGCTCGGGACTACCCACAGATACGCAGTATTTT. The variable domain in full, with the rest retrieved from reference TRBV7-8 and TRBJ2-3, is GAGVSQSPRYKVAKRGQDVALRCDPISGHVSLFWYQQALGQGPEFLTYFQNEAQLDKSGLPSDRFFAERPEGSVSTLKIQRTQQEDSAVYLCASSSGLPTDTQYFGPGTRLTVL.

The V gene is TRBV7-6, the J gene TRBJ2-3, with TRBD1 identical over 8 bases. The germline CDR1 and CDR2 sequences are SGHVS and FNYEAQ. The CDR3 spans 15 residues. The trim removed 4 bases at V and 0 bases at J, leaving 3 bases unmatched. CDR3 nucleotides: TGTGCCAGCAGCTCGAACAGGGGGAGCACAGATACGCAGTATTTT. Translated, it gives CASSSNRGSTDTQYF.

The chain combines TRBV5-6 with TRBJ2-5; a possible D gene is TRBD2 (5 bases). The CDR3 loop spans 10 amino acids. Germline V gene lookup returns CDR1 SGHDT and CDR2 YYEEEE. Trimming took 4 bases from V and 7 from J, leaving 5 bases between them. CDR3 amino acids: CASSGGTQYF. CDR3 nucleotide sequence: TGTGCCAGCAGCGGAGGGACCCAGTACTTC.

The CDR3 protein is CASSVAGTSSYEQYF. The CDR3 DNA is TGTGCCAGCAGCGTAGCCGGGACTAGCAGCTACGAGCAGTACTTC. The V call is TRBV9, the J call TRBJ2-7, with 9 bases lining up with TRBD2. The CDR3 is made up of 15 amino acids. V lost 0 bases and J lost 3; bases outside the gene matches: 4. Germline V CDR1 and CDR2: SGDLS, YYNGEE.

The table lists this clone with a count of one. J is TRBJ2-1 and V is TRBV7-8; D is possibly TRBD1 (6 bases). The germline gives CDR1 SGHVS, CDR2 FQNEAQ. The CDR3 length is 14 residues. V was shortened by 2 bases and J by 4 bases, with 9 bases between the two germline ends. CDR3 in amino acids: CASSLTGTYNEQFF. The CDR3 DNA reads TGTGCCAGCAGCTTAACAGGGACATACAATGAGCAGTTCTTC.

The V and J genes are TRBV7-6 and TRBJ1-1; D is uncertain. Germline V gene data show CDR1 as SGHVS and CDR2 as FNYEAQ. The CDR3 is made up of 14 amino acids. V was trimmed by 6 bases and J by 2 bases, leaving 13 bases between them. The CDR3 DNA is TGTGCCAGCAGTCCCGAGGTCGGAAACACTGAAGCTTTCTTT. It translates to CASSPEVGNTEAFF.

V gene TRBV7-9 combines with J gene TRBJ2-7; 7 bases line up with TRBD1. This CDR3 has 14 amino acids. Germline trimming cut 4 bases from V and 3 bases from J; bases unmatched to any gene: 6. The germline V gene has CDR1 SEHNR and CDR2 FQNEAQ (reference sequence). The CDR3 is CASSSLRDSYEQYF. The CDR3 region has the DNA TGTGCCAGCAGCTCACTCCGGGACAGCTACGAGCAGTACTTC.

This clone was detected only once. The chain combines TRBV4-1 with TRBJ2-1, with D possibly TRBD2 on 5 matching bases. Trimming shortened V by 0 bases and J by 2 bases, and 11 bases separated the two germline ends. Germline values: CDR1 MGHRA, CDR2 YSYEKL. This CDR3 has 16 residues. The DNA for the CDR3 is TGCGCCAGCAGCCAAGATGCTAGCCCAGCCTACAATGAGCAGTTCTTC. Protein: CASSQDASPAYNEQFF.

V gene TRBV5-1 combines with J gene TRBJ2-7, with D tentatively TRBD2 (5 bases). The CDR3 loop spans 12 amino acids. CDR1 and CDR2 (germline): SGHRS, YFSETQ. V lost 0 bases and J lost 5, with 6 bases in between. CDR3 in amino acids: CASSLAGDEQYF. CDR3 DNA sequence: TGCGCCAGCAGCTTGGCCGGGGACGAGCAGTACTTC.

The CDR3 coding sequence is TGTGCCATCGCCCCTGACTCGGGTGTCTATGGCTACACCTTC. Protein sequence: CAIAPDSGVYGYTF. The chain employs TRBV10-3 and TRBJ1-2; D uncertain. V shed 8 bases and J shed 4 bases, with 17 bases lying between them. There are 14 residues in the CDR3. Germline CDR1 and CDR2: ENHRY and SYGVKD.

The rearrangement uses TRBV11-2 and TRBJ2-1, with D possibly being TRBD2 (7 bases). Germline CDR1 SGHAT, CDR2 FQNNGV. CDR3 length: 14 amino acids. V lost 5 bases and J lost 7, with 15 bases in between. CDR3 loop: CASSLGGALNEQFF. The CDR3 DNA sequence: TGTGCCAGCAGCCTGGGGGGGGCCCTTAATGAGCAGTTCTTC.

The CDR3 sequence: CASSVVGTGGNEQFF. In DNA form, the CDR3 reads TGTGCCAGCAGCGTAGTAGGGACAGGGGGCAATGAGCAGTTCTTC. The chain recombines TRBV9 with TRBJ2-1, with 11 positions matching TRBD1. Germline CDR1 and CDR2: SGDLS and YYNGEE. There are 15 residues in the CDR3. The J segment lost 6 bases and the V segment lost 0 bases, leaving 2 bases of the junction unmatched.

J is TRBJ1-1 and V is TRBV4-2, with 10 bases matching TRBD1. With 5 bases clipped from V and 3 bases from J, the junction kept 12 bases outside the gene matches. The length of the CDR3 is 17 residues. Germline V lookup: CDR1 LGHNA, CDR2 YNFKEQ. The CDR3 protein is CASSGYDRGLEDTEAFF. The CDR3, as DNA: TGTGCCAGCAGCGGTTACGACAGGGGGCTCGAGGACACTGAAGCTTTCTTT.

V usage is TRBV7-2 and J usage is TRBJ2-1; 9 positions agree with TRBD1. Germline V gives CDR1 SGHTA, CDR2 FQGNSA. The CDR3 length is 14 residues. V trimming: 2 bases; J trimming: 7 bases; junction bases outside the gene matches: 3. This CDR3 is CASSLNRGRNEQFF. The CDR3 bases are TGTGCCAGCAGCTTAAACAGGGGGCGGAATGAGCAGTTCTTC.

In DNA form, the CDR3 reads TGCGCCAGCAGCCTTAGCCCGCCTGAGGGGGTGAACAATGAGCAGTTCTTC. Translation: CASSLSPPEGVNNEQFF. This rearrangement joins TRBV4-3 to TRBJ2-1, with D tentatively TRBD1 (6 bases). V was cut by 4 bases and J by 5 bases, with 21 bases left in between. The CDR3 spans 17 residues. The germline gives CDR1 LGHNA, CDR2 YSLEER.